This paragraph reports one T cell receptor beta chain. This entry belongs to a study of blood T cell repertoires in COVID-19. Whole-study context: Collection of acute and convalescent COVID-19 samples took place in the United States, Italy and Spain.

Repertoires were generated with immunoSEQ multiplex PCR, while TCRdb's copy carries only in-frame clones and drops some. The sample lists approximately 200,000 clones, approximately 86% occurring once. The CDR3 is made up of 14 amino acids. Germline V gene sequence: CDR1 SGHRS, CDR2 YFSETQ. Trimming took off 0 bases at V and 1 base at J, with 7 bases between the two ends. Exposed participants encountered a COVID-19 case during the 2 weeks preceding study entry. The source material was PBMCs or T cells enriched from blood (not recorded which). This TCR was recovered from a woman under 40 who had been exposed to COVID-19. The chain is built from TRBV5-1 and TRBJ1-1, with a weak D call TRBD1 (5 bases). This chain's CDR3 is CASSLVGANTEAFF. For the CDR3, the DNA is TGCGCCAGCAGCTTGGTTGGGGCGAACACTGAAGCTTTCTTT.